These 17 T cell receptor beta chains originate from one sample sequenced in a study of T cell changes during pregnancy in multiple sclerosis. Here immunoSEQ multiplex PCR was the method, and the copy in TCRdb shows in-frame clones only, minus some. The sample yields 100,000 to 140,000 clones, around 92% seen once. Here the sequenced sample was peripheral blood, taken in the third trimester of pregnancy. These receptors were obtained from a female donor in good health, enrolled as a control in a pregnancy study.

The J gene is TRBJ2-7, the V gene TRBV5-8, with 11 positions matching TRBD2. Unmatched junction bases numbered 9, after V lost 6 bases and J lost 4 bases. CDR3 length equals 15 residues. Germline V lookup: CDR1 SGHTS, CDR2 YDEGEE. CDR3: CASKSTGTSGYEQYF. In nucleotides, the CDR3 is TGTGCCAGCAAGTCGACCGGGACTAGCGGTTACGAGCAGTACTTC.

Notes on this clone: This same CDR3 is encoded by further DNA sequences in the sample. This chain links TRBV4-3 with TRBJ1-1; D might be TRBD1 (6 bases). CDR3 size: 14 residues. The germline gives CDR1 LGHNA, CDR2 YSLEER. V lost 0 bases to trimming and J lost 1 base, with 6 bases between them. As DNA, the CDR3 is TGCGCCAGCAGCCAAGACAGGGGGAACACTGAAGCTTTCTTT. The encoded protein is CASSQDRGNTEAFF.

V gene TRBV19 combines with J gene TRBJ1-4, with a weak D call TRBD1 (6 bases). V was cut by 9 bases and J by 4 bases, with 12 bases left in between. The CDR3 consists of 13 residues. Germline V gene data show CDR1 as LNHDA and CDR2 as SQIVND (reference sequence). For the CDR3, the DNA is TGTGCCAGCAGGGGATTGGGTAATGAAAAACTGTTTTTT. Amino acid sequence: CASRGLGNEKLFF.

The chain links TRBV6-6 to TRBJ1-2; 7 bases map to TRBD1. The germline CDR1 and CDR2 sequences are MNHNY and SVGAGI (reference sequence). The CDR3 has 13 residues. The trim removed 5 bases at V and 2 bases at J, leaving 2 bases unmatched. Here the CDR3 DNA reads TGTGCCAGCAGTCCGACAGGGAACTATGGCTACACCTTC. Encoded protein: CASSPTGNYGYTF.

The genes are TRBV6-5 and TRBJ2-1, with 8 bases that match TRBD2. J lost 3 bases, V lost 2 bases, and 3 bases had no gene match. Germline V lookup: CDR1 MNHEY, CDR2 SVGAGI. The CDR3 extends over 15 amino acids. CDR3 residues: CASSYGGGIYNEQFF. The DNA for the CDR3 is TGTGCCAGCAGTTACGGCGGGGGGATCTACAATGAGCAGTTCTTC.

The chain employs TRBV18 and TRBJ2-7; possible D gene TRBD2, 6 bases. V lost 2 bases and J 5 bases, leaving 16 bases between the germline ends. CDR1 and CDR2 from the germline V gene are KGHSH and LQKENI. This CDR3 region has 15 residues. This CDR3 is CASSPGGGIENEQYF. The DNA of the CDR3 is TGTGCCAGCTCACCAGGGGGAGGTATTGAGAACGAGCAGTACTTC.

J is TRBJ2-4 and V is TRBV11-2; perhaps TRBD1 as D (5 bases). The CDR3 covers 17 residues. The ends were cut back, 0 bases at V and 0 bases at J, with 12 bases in the middle. The V gene's germline CDR1 is SGHAT and CDR2 FQNNGV. The DNA of the CDR3 is TGTGCCAGCAGCTTAGATCGACAGTTACTAGCCAAAAACATTCAGTACTTC. Translating gives CASSLDRQLLAKNIQYF.

This rearrangement joins TRBV2 to TRBJ2-7, with TRBD2 matching over 7 bases. CDR1 is SNHLY and CDR2 is FYNNEI in the germline V gene. The CDR3 runs to 14 residues. J lost 3 bases, V lost 8 bases, and 10 bases had no gene match. The CDR3 here is CASSFSGGSYEQYF. Here the CDR3 DNA reads TGTGCCAGCTCGTTCTCGGGGGGAAGCTACGAGCAGTACTTC.

This clone was seen only once. This chain uses TRBV6-5 with TRBJ2-7, with D perhaps matching TRBD2 (6 bases). The germline V and J ends were trimmed by 5 bases and 4 bases, with 15 bases remaining between them. The CDR3 runs 14 residues. Germline values: CDR1 MNHEY, CDR2 SVGAGI. This chain's CDR3 is CASSTPGLQYEQYF. CDR3 DNA: TGTGCCAGCAGTACACCGGGACTTCAATACGAGCAGTACTTC.

The genes are TRBV5-5 and TRBJ2-7; perhaps TRBD1 as D (5 bases). Looked up from germline, CDR1 is SGHKS and CDR2 is YYEKEE (reference sequence). V was shortened by 2 bases and J by 0 bases, with 6 bases between the two germline ends. The CDR3 has 13 residues. The CDR3 reads CASSFQGSYEQYF. The CDR3 DNA reads TGTGCCAGCAGCTTTCAGGGCTCCTACGAGCAGTACTTC.

The chain has TRBV27 and TRBJ2-5, with D maybe TRBD2 (7 bases). The CDR3 totals 18 residues. V lost 0 bases to trimming and J lost 1 base, with 18 bases between them. The germline V gene has CDR1 MNHEY and CDR2 SMNVEV (reference sequence). The CDR3 DNA follows: TGTGCCAGCAGTTTATCCCCACTGGCGGGGGCCATCCAAGAGACCCAGTACTTC. This translates into CASSLSPLAGAIQETQYF.

The J gene is TRBJ2-1, the V gene TRBV7-6; 9 bases align to TRBD1. The V segment lost 1 base and the J segment 9 bases; nucleotides outside the gene matches: 7. The CDR3 sequence is 15 residues long. Per germline, CDR1 SGHVS and CDR2 FNYEAQ. The CDR3, as DNA: TGTGCCAGCAGCTTAGGGCCACAGGGGGCAAGTGAGCAGTTCTTC. It codes for CASSLGPQGASEQFF.

The chain carries TRBV5-6 and TRBJ1-1; tentative D call: TRBD1 (6 bases). Looked up from germline, CDR1 is SGHDT and CDR2 is YYEEEE. The CDR3 sequence is 13 residues long. V shed 4 bases and J shed 4 bases, with 11 bases lying between them. The CDR3 DNA is TGTGCCAGCAGCCCGGAAGGGGGCACTGAAGCTTTCTTT. As protein: CASSPEGGTEAFF.

The CDR3 region has the DNA TGTGCCAGCAGTTACGCGGGGTATGGCTACACCTTC. Translation: CASSYAGYGYTF. The V and J genes are TRBV6-5 and TRBJ1-2; D ambiguous. This CDR3 spans 12 amino acids. Per the germline V gene, CDR1 is MNHEY and CDR2 is SVGAGI. The V end was cut by 2 bases, the J end by 5 bases, with 6 bases between.

The chain carries TRBV4-1 and TRBJ2-2; 10 nucleotides line up with TRBD1. Trimming removed 5 bases from V and 7 bases from J; junction bases left unmatched: 7. This CDR3 has 15 amino acids. Germline V gene data show CDR1 as MGHRA and CDR2 as YSYEKL. DNA for the CDR3: TGCGCCAGCAGCGTAAGACAGGGGGCGAACGGGGAGCTGTTTTTT. Protein product: CASSVRQGANGELFF.

The gene calls are TRBV5-1 and TRBJ2-3; 8 positions agree with TRBD1. This CDR3 is built from 18 residues. Germline V lookup: CDR1 SGHRS, CDR2 YFSETQ. V lost 4 bases and J lost 0; bases outside the gene matches: 13. The CDR3 loop reads CASSLGTGTGGSTDTQYF. The CDR3 DNA reads as TGCGCCAGCAGCCTGGGCACCGGGACAGGAGGAAGCACAGATACGCAGTATTTT.

The gene calls are TRBV19 and TRBJ2-7; D may be TRBD2 (5 bases). This CDR3 has 15 residues. V was clipped by 8 bases and J by 6 bases, with 23 bases between them. Germline CDR1 is LNHDA and CDR2 is SQIVND (reference sequence). CDR3 nucleotide sequence: TGTGCCAGTCGCGGAGGTAGGACCGGACCCCTCGAGCAGTACTTC. Its translation: CASRGGRTGPLEQYF.